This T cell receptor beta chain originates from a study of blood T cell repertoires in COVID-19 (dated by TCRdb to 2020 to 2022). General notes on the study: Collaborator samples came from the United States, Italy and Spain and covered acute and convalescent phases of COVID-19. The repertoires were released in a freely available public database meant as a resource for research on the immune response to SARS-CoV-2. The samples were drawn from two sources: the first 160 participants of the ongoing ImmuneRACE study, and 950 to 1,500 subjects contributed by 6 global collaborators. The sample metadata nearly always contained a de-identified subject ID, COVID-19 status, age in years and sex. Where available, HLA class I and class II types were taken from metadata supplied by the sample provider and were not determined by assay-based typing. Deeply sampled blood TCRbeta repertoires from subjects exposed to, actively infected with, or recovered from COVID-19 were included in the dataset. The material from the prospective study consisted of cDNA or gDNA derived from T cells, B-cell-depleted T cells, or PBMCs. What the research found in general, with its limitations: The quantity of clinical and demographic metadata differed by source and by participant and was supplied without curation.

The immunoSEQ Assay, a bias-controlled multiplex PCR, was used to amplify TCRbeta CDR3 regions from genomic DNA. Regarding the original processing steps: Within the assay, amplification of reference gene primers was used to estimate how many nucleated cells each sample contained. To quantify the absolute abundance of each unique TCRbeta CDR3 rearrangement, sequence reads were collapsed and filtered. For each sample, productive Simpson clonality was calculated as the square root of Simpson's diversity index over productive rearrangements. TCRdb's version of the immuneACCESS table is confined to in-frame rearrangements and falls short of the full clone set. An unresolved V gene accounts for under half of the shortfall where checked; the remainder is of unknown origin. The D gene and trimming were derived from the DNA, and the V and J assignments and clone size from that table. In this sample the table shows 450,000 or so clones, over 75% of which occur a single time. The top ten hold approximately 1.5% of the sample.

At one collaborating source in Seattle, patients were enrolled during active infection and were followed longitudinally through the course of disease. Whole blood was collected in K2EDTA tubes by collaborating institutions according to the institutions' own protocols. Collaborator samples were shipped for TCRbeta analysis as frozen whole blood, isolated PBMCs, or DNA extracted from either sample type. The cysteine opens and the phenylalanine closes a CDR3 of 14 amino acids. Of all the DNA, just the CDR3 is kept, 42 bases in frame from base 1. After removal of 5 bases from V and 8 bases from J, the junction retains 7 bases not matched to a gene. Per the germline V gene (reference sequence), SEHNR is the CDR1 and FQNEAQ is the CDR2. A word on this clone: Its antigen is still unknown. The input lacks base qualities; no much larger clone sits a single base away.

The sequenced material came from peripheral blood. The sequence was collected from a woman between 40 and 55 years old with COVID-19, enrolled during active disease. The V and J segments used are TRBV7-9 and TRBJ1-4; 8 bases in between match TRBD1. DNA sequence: TGTGCCAGCAGCCTAACAGGGGGAATGGAAAAACTGTTTTTT. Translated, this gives CASSLTGGMEKLFF.